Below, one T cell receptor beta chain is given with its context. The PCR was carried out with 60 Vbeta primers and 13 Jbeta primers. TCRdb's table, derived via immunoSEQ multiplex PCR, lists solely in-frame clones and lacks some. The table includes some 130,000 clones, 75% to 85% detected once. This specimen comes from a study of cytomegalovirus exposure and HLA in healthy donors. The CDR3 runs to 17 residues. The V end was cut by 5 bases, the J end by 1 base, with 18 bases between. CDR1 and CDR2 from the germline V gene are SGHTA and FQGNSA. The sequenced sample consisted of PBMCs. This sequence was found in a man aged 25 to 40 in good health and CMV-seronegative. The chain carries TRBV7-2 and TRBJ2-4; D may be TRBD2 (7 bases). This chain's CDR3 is CASSEEAGASAKNIQYF. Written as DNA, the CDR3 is TGTGCCAGCAGCGAAGAGGCGGGGGCAAGCGCCAAAAACATTCAGTACTTC.